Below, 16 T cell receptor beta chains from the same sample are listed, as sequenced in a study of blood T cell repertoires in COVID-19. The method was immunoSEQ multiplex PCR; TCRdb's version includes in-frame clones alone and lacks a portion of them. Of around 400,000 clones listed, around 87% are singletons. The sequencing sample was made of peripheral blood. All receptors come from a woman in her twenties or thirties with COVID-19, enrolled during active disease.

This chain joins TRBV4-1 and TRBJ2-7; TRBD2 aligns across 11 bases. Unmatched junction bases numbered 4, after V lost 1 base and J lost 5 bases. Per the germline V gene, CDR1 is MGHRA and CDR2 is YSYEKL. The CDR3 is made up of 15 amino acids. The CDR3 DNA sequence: TGCGCCAGCAGCCAAGCCCTAGCGGGAGGCAACGAGCAGTACTTC. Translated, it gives CASSQALAGGNEQYF.

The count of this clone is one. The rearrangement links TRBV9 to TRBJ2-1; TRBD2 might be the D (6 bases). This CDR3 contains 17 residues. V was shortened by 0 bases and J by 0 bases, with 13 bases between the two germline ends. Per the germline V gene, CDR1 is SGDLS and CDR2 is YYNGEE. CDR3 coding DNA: TGTGCCAGCAGCGTAGTGGTAGCGGCCAGCTCCTACAATGAGCAGTTCTTC. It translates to CASSVVVAASSYNEQFF.

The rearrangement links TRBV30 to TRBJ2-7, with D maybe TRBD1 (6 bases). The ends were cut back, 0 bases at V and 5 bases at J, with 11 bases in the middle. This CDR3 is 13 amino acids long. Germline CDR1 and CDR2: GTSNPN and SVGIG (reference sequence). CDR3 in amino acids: CAWSVQGVDEQYF. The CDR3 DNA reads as TGTGCCTGGAGTGTACAGGGAGTCGACGAGCAGTACTTC.

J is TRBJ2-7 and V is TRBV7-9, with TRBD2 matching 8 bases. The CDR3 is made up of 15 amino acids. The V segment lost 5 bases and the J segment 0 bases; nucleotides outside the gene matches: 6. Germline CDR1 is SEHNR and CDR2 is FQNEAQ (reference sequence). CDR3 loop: CASSTQREPSYEQYF. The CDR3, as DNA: TGTGCCAGCAGCACCCAGCGGGAGCCCTCCTACGAGCAGTACTTC. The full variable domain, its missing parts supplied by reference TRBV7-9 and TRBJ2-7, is DTGVSQNPRHKITKRGQNVTFRCDPISEHNRLYWYRQTLGQGPEFLTYFQNEAQLEKSRLLSDRFSAERPKGSFSTLEIQRTEQGDSAMYLCASSTQREPSYEQYFGPGTRLTVT.

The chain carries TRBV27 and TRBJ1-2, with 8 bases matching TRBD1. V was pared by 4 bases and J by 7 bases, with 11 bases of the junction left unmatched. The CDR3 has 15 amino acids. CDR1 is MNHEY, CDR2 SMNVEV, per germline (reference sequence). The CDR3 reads CASSSQSGQGSGYTF. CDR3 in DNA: TGTGCCAGCAGTTCCCAATCAGGACAGGGCAGTGGCTACACCTTC.

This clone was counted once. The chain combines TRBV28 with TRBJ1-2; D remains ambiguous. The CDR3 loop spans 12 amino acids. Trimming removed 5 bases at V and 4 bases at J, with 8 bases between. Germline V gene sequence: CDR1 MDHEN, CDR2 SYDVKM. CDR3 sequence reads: CASSTGIYGYTF. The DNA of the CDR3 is TGTGCCAGCAGTACCGGTATCTATGGCTACACCTTC.

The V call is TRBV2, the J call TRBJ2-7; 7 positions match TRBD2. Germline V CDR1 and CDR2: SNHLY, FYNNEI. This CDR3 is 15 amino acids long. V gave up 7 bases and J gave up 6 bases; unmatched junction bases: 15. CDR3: CASTEVVAGASEQYF. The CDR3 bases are TGTGCCAGCACCGAGGTAGTAGCGGGTGCCTCCGAGCAGTACTTC.

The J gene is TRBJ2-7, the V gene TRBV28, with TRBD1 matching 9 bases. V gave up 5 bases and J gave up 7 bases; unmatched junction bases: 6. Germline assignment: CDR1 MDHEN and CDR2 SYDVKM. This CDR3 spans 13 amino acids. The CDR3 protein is CASSLLDRGEQYF. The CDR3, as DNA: TGTGCCAGCAGTCTCTTGGACAGGGGAGAGCAGTACTTC.

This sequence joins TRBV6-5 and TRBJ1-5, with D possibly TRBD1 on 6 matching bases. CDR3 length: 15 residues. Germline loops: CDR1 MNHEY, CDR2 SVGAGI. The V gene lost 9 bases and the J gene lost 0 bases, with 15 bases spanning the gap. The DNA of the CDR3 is TGTGCCAGTAGGACAGTTTACTATAGCAATCAGCCCCAGCATTTT. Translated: CASRTVYYSNQPQHF.

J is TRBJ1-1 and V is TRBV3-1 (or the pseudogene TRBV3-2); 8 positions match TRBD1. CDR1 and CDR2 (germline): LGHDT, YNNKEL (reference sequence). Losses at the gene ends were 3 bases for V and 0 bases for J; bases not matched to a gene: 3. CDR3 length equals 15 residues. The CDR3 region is CASSQAGQVNTEAFF. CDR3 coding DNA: TGTGCCAGCAGCCAGGCGGGACAGGTGAACACTGAAGCTTTCTTT.

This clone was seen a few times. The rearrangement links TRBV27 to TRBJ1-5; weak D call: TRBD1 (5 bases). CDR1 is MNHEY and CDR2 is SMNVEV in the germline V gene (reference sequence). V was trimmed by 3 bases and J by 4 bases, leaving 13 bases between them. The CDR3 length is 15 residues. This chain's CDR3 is CASSFGGYPNQPQHF. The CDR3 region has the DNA TGTGCCAGCAGTTTCGGGGGTTACCCTAATCAGCCCCAGCATTTT.

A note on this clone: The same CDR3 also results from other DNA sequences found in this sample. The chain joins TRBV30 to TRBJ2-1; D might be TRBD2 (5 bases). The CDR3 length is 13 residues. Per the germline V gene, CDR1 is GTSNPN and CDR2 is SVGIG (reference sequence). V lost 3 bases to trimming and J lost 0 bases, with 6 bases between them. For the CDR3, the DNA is TGTGCCTGGAGAGGGAGCTCCTACAATGAGCAGTTCTTC. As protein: CAWRGSSYNEQFF.

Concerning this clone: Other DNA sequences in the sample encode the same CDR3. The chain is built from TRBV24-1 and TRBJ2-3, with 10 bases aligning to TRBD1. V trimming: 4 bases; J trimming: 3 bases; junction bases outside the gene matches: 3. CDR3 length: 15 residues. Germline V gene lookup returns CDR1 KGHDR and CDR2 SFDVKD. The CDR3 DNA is TGTGCCACCAGTGACCCGGGACAGGGGACAGATACGCAGTATTTT. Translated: CATSDPGQGTDTQYF.

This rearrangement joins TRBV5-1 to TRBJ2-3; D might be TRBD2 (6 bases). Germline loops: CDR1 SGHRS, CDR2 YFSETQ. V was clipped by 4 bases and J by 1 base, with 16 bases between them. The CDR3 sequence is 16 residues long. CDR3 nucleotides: TGCGCCAGCAGCCGGCGGGATCCCGGTGGCACAGATACGCAGTATTTT. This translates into CASSRRDPGGTDTQYF.

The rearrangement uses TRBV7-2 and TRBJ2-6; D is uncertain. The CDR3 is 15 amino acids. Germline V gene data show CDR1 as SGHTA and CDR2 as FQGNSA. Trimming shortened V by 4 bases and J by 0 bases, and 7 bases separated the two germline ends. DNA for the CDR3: TGTGCCAGCAGCTCTGGCCTCTCTGGGGCCAACGTCCTGACTTTC. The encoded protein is CASSSGLSGANVLTF.

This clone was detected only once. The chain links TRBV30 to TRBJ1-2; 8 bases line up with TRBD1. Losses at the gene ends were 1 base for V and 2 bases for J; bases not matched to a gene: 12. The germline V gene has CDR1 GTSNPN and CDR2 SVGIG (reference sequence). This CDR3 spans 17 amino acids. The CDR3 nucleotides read TGTGCCTGGAGTGCCCCGTCCCAGGGGGCTATAAACTATGGCTACACCTTC. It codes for CAWSAPSQGAINYGYTF.